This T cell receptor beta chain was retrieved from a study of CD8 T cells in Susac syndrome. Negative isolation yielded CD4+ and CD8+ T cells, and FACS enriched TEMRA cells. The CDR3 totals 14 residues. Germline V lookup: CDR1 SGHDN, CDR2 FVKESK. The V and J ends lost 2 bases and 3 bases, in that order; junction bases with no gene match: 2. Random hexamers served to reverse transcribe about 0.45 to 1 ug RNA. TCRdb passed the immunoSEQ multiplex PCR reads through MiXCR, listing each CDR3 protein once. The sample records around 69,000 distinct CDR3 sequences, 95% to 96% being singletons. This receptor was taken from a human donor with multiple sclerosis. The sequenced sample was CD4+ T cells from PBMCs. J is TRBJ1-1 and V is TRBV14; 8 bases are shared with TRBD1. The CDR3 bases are TGTGCCAGCAGCCAACTACAGGGGGACACTGAAGCTTTCTTT. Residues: CASSQLQGDTEAFF. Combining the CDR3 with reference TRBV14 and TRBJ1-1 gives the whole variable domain EAGVTQFPSHSVIEKGQTVTLRCDPISGHDNLYWYRRVMGKEIKFLLHFVKESKQDESGMPNNRFLAERTGGTYSTLKVQPAELEDSGVYFCASSQLQGDTEAFFGQGTRLTVV.